These T cell receptor beta chains were read from a single sample in a study of shared T cell receptors in the human thymus. Assay: immunoSEQ multiplex PCR; the TCRdb copy retains only in-frame clones and omits some. Counted here are around 730,000 clones, 70% to 90% occurring once; the ten biggest clones make up roughly 0.01%. These data also formed part of another study, on human thymus T cells.

Sequenced input: thymocytes. These receptors all come from a girl in the first two years of life with a congenital heart defect. Each CDR3 is given with its conserved first and last residue. Some rows mark clone size as missing; the rest say once, few, many or name a class of expanded clone.

V	length	size	J	CDR3
TRBV15	17	.	TRBJ1-2	CATSRTGTGRLVDGYTF
TRBV12-5	17	.	TRBJ1-4	CASGLVRMGGKGEKLFF
TRBV5-8	18	once	TRBJ2-1	CASSLCGQVYRNRNEQFF
TRBV4-3	14	.	TRBJ1-1	CASSQEGGNTEAFF
TRBV9	19	.	TRBJ2-5	CASSPAGAGKGKARETQYF
TRBV6-1	15	.	TRBJ1-5	CASSEDWDRYQPQHF
TRBV6-1	14	.	TRBJ1-1	CASSPRGIHTEAFF
TRBV7-9	13	.	TRBJ2-7	CASSLTKTGGKYF
TRBV19	12	.	TRBJ1-5	CASSSTNQPQHF
TRBV15	17	.	TRBJ1-2	CATSRASPTGFNYGYTF
TRBV15	21	.	TRBJ1-1	CATSRAGGLLAGARSDTEAFF
TRBV5-1	16	.	TRBJ1-2	CASSLFRGKGNYGYTF
TRBV6-6	14	.	TRBJ2-2	CASIAAGNTGELFF
TRBV18	22	.	TRBJ2-1	CASSLRSGGFSSGGFSYNEQFF
TRBV15	22	.	TRBJ1-1	CATSRGPSRKAPPTQQNTEAFF
TRBV7-2	16	.	TRBJ2-7	CASSERTGLGSYEQYF
TRBV5-6	15	.	TRBJ1-2	CASSLRTEANYGYTF
TRBV28	11	once	TRBJ2-7	CASSLGRKQYF
TRBV5-5	14	few	TRBJ2-2	CASSRTENTGELFF
TRBV19	16	.	TRBJ1-2	CASSPTWAGGDYGYTF
TRBV5-1	13	.	TRBJ2-7	CASSLLGQDEQYF
TRBV5-6	18	.	TRBJ1-5	CASSLEPGTGHTNQPQHF
TRBV4-1	17	few	TRBJ2-5	CASSPIDTSGVQETQYF
TRBV6-5	16	.	TRBJ2-1	CASSYSGRGDAEEQFF
TRBV23-1	13	.	TRBJ1-5	CAPLGVRGQPQHF
TRBV10-2	20	.	TRBJ2-1	CASSDRGLIPLLVSRGEQFF
TRBV27	18	.	TRBJ1-3	CASSSTRTGGLGGNTIYF
TRBV6-9	15	.	TRBJ1-4	CATPDRGCINEKLFF
TRBV7-9	19	.	TRBJ1-1	CASSLEKTHPGQLNTEAFF
TRBV29-1	13	.	TRBJ2-2	CSVERGGTGELFF
TRBV5-1	17	.	TRBJ2-5	CASSLALSGDNQETQYF
TRBV29-1	13	.	TRBJ1-2	CSVRQGEDYGYTF
TRBV13	16	few	TRBJ1-2	CASSLTRQAASEGYTF
TRBV6-1	20	.	TRBJ2-7	CASSAIWDRGQSDSSYEQYF
TRBV28	14	.	TRBJ1-2	CASSPPPGNGCYTF
TRBV2	12	.	TRBJ1-2	CASSEQGEGYTF
TRBV5-6	14	.	TRBJ2-2	CASSLQGNTGELFF
TRBV5-4	13	.	TRBJ1-2	CASSPRTGGFHTF
TRBV29-1	16	once	TRBJ1-2	CSVEDLGGEPSYGYTF